This T cell receptor (beta chain) stems from a study of shared clonotypes between healthy human individuals (dated by TCRdb to the early 2020s). Describing the broader study: The cohort included three men and a couple of women between 18 and 49 years of age. Per donor, three plates each were used for CD4 naive and CD4 memory, two for CD8 naive, and one for CD8 memory. To estimate repertoire size and how much clonotypes are shared between individuals, the study performed deep sequencing of blood TCR repertoires from roughly five healthy adults. Different laboratories and diverse techniques were used to prepare libraries and sequence TCR repertoires, to increase sequencing depth and limit assay-specific biases. Between about 0.8 and 9 billion PBMCs per donor were obtained by leukapheresis.

Broader findings and caveats from the paper: Incomplete sequencing was indicated by rarefaction of sorted-subset datasets, despite the large sequencing depth. Only blood was sampled, and tissue TCR repertoires likely differ from those in blood. Because the study included a small number of donors, the genetic and exposure-history diversity represented was limited. Higher generation probabilities were observed for clonotypes shared by all four sorted-subset donors than for non-shared clonotypes. Across four donors, approximately 5% of naive CD4, approximately 4% of naive CD8, around 2.5% of memory CD4, and under 0.45% of memory CD8 clonotypes were shared. Naive subsets generally had larger estimated clonotype richness than memory subsets. Based on pairwise subsampling, the degree of clonotype sharing among donors was expected to be affected by sequencing depth.

As concerns this clone: Which antigen it targets is not known. Per-base quality was not reported, and no clone a single base away is much larger than it.

The donors were healthy, HIV-negative adults who had no recently reported acute infections or vaccinations. All donors were Caucasian adults living in Nashville, Tennessee, USA. CD4+ T cells were enriched through magnetic negative selection, after which naive cells were positively selected on CD45RA and the remaining negative fraction served as the memory subset. Blood was obtained by leukapheresis, after which PBMCs were separated by Ficoll-Histopaque density gradient centrifugation and cryopreserved in liquid nitrogen vapor phase. Analytical flow cytometry was used to check the purity and quantity of every magnetically sorted T cell population. Each sorted fraction had its genomic DNA isolated and then quantified by UV absorbance on a Nanodrop 2000c. Using the deep immunoSEQ assay, TCR CDR3 regions were amplified from genomic DNA by multiplex PCR. Extracted genomic DNA from each cell subset was distributed evenly across all wells of several immunoSEQ 96-well plates, and each plate was treated as a replicate. Each replicate PCR for sorted subsets received around 0.2 ug genomic DNA, equal to about 29,000 T cell genomes. The purified libraries were quantified using a Qubit 3.0 fluorometer, sized with a Bioanalyzer 2100, and then quantified again using the KAPA Library Quantification kit. A separate single-read 150-cycle Illumina NextSeq 550 flow cell was used to sequence each immunoSEQ 96-well plate. The study's processing was this. Because only junctional sequences without quality scores were contained in the immunoSEQ output, filtering matching that applied to full-length reads could not be performed. To assign V/J genes and CDR3, sequences were annotated using PyIR, a Python wrapper for IgBLAST v1.9, with IMGT germline references. Any read was removed if the V/J assignment was weak (E-value above 1e-6), the CDR3 was missing, or the read contained stop codons, out-of-frame junctions, or ambiguous translated residues. V3J clonotypes were defined by identical inferred V gene, J gene, and CDR3 amino acid sequence. The percentage overlap between two repertoires was calculated by dividing the number of shared unique clonotypes by the size of the smaller repertoire. Richness of each repertoire was evaluated using RTK rarefaction, the Chao1 estimator, and Recon v2.1 estimates of unobserved clonotypes. Generation probabilities for all TCRbeta clonotypes obtained by the gDNA method from a handful of donors were computed using OLGA. Drawn from immuneACCESS, this table holds only the in-frame rearrangements with V and J called that TCRdb kept. Clones are partly lost; checked studies trace under half to an unresolved V gene and leave the rest unexplained. V and J calls plus clone size are reproduced from that table; the DNA served to infer D and trimming. For this sample the table gives 1 million to 1.2 million clones, of which approximately 77% were detected only once. Clones ranked in the top ten supply roughly 0.82% of the sample.

The germline V gene (reference sequence) specifies MNHNY as CDR1 and SVGAGI as CDR2. Measured from the cysteine to the phenylalanine, the CDR3 is 15 residues long. Just CDR3 DNA is preserved here, 45 bases in frame from base 1. At the junction V is shortened by 5 bases and J by 5 bases, with 19 bases in between. Sequencing was carried out using memory CD4+ T cells from PBMCs. Explained via the paper, the cell subset or site label denotes: CD45RA-negative fraction. This TCR derives from a man younger than 35 in good health. Some clones in this sample may be carry-over from other donors' samples. In this chain, TRBV6-6 is recombined with TRBJ2-7; the D segment could be TRBD2, given 5 matching bases. This receptor carries the CDR3 CASSHTSARGNEQYF. The DNA is TGTGCCAGCAGTCATACTAGTGCTAGAGGAAACGAGCAGTACTTC.